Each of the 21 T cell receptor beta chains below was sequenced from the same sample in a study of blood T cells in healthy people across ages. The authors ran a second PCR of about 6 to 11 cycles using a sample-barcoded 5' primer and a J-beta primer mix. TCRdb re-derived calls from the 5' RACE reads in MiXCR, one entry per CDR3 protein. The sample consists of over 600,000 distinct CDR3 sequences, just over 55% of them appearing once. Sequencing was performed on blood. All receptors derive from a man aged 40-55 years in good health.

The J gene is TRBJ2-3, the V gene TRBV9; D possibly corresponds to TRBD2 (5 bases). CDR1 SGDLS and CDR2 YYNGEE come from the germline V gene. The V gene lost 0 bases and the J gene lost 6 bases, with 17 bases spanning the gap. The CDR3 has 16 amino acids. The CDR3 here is CASSVVSGSTGDTQYF. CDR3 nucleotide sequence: TGTGCCAGCAGCGTAGTGTCCGGGTCAACGGGGGATACGCAGTATTTT.

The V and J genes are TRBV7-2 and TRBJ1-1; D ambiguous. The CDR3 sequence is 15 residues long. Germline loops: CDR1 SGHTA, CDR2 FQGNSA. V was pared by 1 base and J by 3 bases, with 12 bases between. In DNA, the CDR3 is TGTGCCAGCAGCTTAGTTTCAGGAACCCACACTGAAGCTTTCTTT. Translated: CASSLVSGTHTEAFF.

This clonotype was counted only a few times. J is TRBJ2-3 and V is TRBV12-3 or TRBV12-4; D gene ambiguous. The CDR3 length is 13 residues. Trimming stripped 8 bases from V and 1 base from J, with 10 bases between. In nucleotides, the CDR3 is TGTGCCAGCTCGAGAGTCGGCACAGATACGCAGTATTTT. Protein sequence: CASSRVGTDTQYF.

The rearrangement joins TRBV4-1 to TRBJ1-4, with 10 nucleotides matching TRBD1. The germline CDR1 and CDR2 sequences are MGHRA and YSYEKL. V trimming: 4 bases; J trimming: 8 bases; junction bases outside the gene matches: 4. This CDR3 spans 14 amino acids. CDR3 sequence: CASSRTGGYEKLFF. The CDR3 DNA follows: TGCGCCAGCAGCCGGACAGGGGGGTACGAAAAACTGTTTTTT.

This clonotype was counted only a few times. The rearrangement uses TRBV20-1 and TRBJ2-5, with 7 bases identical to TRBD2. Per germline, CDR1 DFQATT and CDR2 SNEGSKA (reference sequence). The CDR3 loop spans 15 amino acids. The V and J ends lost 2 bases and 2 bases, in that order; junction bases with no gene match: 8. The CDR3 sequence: CSARPPGGRQETQYF. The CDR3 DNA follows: TGCAGTGCTAGACCGCCGGGGGGACGGCAAGAGACCCAGTACTTC.

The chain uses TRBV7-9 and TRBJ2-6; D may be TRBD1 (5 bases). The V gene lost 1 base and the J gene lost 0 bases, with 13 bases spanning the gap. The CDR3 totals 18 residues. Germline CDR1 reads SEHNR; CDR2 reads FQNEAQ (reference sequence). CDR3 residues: CASSLVGAESSGANVLTF. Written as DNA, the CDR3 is TGTGCCAGCAGCTTAGTAGGGGCAGAGAGCTCTGGGGCCAACGTCCTGACTTTC.

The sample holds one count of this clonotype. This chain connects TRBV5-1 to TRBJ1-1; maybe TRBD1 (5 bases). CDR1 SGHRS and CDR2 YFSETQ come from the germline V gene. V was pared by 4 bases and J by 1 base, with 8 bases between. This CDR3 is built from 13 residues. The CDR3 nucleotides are TGCGCCAGCAGCGGGGGAGCGAACACTGAAGCTTTCTTT. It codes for CASSGGANTEAFF.

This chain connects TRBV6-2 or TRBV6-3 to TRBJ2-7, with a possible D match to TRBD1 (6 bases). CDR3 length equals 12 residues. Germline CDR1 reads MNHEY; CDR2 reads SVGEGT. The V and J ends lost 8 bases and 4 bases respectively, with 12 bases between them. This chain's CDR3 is CASYRDSYEQYF. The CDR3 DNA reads TGTGCCAGCTACAGGGATTCTTACGAGCAGTACTTC.

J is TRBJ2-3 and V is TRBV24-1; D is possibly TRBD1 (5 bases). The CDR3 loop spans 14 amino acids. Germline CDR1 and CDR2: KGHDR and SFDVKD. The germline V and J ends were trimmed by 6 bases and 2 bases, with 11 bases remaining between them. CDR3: CATSSRDFTDTQYF. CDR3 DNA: TGTGCCACCAGTAGCAGGGATTTCACAGATACGCAGTATTTT.

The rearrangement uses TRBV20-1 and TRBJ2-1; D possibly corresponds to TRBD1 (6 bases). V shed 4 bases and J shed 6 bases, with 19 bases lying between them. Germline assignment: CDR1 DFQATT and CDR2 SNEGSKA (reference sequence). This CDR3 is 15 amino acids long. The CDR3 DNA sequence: TGCAGTGCTACCCCGCCCTCGGACAGAGGCAATGAGCAGTTCTTC. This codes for CSATPPSDRGNEQFF.

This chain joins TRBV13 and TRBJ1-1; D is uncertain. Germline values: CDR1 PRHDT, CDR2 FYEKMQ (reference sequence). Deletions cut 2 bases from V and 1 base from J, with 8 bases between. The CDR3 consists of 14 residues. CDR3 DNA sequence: TGTGCCAGCAGCTTATGGGCAGAGAACACTGAAGCTTTCTTT. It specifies CASSLWAENTEAFF.

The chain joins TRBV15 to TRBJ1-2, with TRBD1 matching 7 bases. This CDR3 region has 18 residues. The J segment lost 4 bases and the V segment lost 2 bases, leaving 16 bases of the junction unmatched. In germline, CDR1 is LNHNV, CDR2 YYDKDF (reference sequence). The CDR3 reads CATSRPRTGAGGGYGYTF. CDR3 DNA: TGTGCCACCAGCAGACCACGAACAGGGGCGGGAGGAGGCTATGGCTACACCTTC.

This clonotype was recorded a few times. In DNA form, the CDR3 reads TGCGCCAGCAGCCACCGGACAGGGGAGGCTGCAGATACGCAGTATTTT. It is translated as CASSHRTGEAADTQYF. J is TRBJ2-3 and V is TRBV5-1, with 9 bases matching TRBD1. The J segment lost 4 bases and the V segment lost 4 bases, leaving 10 bases of the junction unmatched. The CDR3 loop spans 16 amino acids. Germline V gene data show CDR1 as SGHRS and CDR2 as YFSETQ.

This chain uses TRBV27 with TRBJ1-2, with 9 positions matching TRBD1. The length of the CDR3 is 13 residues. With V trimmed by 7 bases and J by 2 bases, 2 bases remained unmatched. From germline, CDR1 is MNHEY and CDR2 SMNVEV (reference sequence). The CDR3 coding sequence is TGTGCCAGCATGGACAGGGGAAACTATGGCTACACCTTC. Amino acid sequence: CASMDRGNYGYTF.

The CDR3 sequence is CASSVGSSKNPYNEQFF. CDR3 DNA sequence: TGTGCCAGCAGCGTAGGGAGCTCGAAAAACCCTTACAATGAGCAGTTCTTC. V and J are TRBV9 and TRBJ2-1; D ambiguous. The CDR3 spans 17 residues. V lost 0 bases and J lost 4, with 17 bases in between. Germline values: CDR1 SGDLS, CDR2 YYNGEE.

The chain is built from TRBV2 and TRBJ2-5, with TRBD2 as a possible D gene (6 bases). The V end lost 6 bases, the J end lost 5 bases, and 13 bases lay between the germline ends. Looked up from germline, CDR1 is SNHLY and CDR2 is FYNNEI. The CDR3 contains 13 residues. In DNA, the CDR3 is TGTGCCAGCAGCAGGGACTGGCGGGAGACCCAGTACTTC. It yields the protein CASSRDWRETQYF.

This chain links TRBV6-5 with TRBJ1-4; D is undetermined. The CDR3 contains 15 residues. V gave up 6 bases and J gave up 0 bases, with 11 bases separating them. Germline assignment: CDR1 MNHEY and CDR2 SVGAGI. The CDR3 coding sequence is TGTGCCAGCAGCCAAGTGGGTGCAACTAATGAAAAACTGTTTTTT. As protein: CASSQVGATNEKLFF.

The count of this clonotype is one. CDR3 sequence reads: CSGRLTDTQYF. CDR3 coding DNA: TGCAGCGGTCGGCTCACAGATACGCAGTATTTT. The rearrangement joins TRBV29-1 to TRBJ2-3; D is unresolved. The V end was cut by 7 bases, the J end by 2 bases, with 7 bases between. CDR3 length equals 11 residues. Germline CDR1 and CDR2: SQVTM and ANQGSEA.

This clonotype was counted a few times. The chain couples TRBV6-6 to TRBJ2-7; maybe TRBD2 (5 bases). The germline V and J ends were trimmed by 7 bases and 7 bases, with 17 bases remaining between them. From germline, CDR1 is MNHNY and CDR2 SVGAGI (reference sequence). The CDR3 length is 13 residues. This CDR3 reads CASNLGLQREQYF. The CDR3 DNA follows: TGTGCCAGCAATTTAGGACTTCAGAGGGAGCAGTACTTC.

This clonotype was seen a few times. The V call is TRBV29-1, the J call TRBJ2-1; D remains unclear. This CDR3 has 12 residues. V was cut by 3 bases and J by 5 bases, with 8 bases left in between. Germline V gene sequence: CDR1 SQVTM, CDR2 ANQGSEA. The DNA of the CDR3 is TGCAGCGTTGACAGTGGTCACAATGAGCAGTTCTTC. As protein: CSVDSGHNEQFF.

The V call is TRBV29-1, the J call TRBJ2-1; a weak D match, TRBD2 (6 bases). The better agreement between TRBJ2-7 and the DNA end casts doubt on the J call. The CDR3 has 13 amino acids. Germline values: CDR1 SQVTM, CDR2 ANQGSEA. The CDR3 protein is CSADGGAYNEQYF. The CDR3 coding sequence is TGCAGCGCGGACGGAGGGGCCTACAATGAGCAGTACTTC.